This T cell receptor (beta chain) was recorded in a study of blood T cells in healthy people across ages. Germline V gene lookup returns CDR1 MNHEY and CDR2 SVGEGT. Germline trimming cut 7 bases from V and 0 bases from J; bases unmatched to any gene: 12. This CDR3 region has 18 residues. Points from the study as a whole: Long-lived donors exceeded aged donors in naive CD4+ cells and diversity.

Together with a sample-barcoded 5' primer, a J-beta primer mix was included in a second PCR lasting about 6 to 11 cycles. One entry per CDR3 protein, called by TCRdb with MiXCR from the 5' RACE reads. The table lists hundreds of thousands of distinct CDR3 sequences, about 48% of them singletons. As to this clonotype: Its antigen is not known.

Material: blood. The sequence derives from a man aged 25-45 years in good health. V usage is TRBV6-2 or TRBV6-3 and J usage is TRBJ2-4, with TRBD2 matching 10 bases. The CDR3, as DNA: TGTGCCAGCATCGCCGGGACTAGCGAGTCTCTAGCCAAAAACATTCAGTACTTC. The encoded protein is CASIAGTSESLAKNIQYF.